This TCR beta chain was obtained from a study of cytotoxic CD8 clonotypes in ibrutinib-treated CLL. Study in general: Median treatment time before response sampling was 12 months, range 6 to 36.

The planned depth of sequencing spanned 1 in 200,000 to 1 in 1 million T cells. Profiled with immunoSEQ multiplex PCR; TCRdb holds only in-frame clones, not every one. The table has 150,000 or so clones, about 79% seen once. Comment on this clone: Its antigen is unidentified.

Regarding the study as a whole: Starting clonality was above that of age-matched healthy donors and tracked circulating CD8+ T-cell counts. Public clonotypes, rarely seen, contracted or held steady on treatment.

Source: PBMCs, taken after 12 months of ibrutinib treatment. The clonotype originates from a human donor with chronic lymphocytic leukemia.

CDR3 DNA: TGCGCCAGCAGCTTGGATGGCGGGACAGGCTCGCAACTGTTTTTT. This translates into CASSLDGGTGSQLFF. The rearrangement joins TRBV5-1 to TRBJ1-4; 8 nucleotides match TRBD1. After removal of 0 bases from V and 12 bases from J, the junction contained 10 bases not matched to a gene. The CDR3 extends over 15 amino acids. Germline assignment: CDR1 SGHRS and CDR2 YFSETQ. Together with reference TRBV5-1 and TRBJ1-4, the CDR3 gives the full variable domain: KAGVTQTPRYLIKTRGQQVTLSCSPISGHRSVSWYQQTPGQGLQFLFEYFSETQRNKGNFPGRFSGRQFSNSRSEMNVSTLELGDSALYLCASSLDGGTGSQLFFGSGTQLSVL.